This TCR beta chain is drawn from a study of CD8+ T cells in alopecia areata. In the study overall: Treated patients were given oral tofacitinib, which was dosed at 5 to 10 mg twice daily.

Study-wide results and caveats: Normal skin's resident alphabeta T cells are sequenced alongside lesional scalp T cells. Patients shared TCRs less clearly than mice did, possibly owing to HLA.

Comments on this clone: Its antigen remains unknown.

As the sequencing template, cDNA was produced by extracting RNA and reverse transcribing it. Produced via immunoSEQ multiplex PCR; TCRdb's table is partial and in-frame only. The sample has 140,000 to 150,000 clones, approximately 49% seen once. The germline CDR1 and CDR2 sequences are SGHNT and YYREEE (reference sequence). The CDR3 is 17 amino acids. Unmatched junction bases numbered 11, after V lost 3 bases and J lost 2 bases. The clonotype originates from a human donor with alopecia areata. The chain carries TRBV5-4 and TRBJ1-2, with 9 positions matching TRBD1. Material: CD4+ T cells sorted from blood, obtained at week 0. The chain's CDR3 is CASSSPGQGPLNYGYTF. CDR3 sequence (DNA): TGTGCCAGCAGCTCACCGGGACAGGGCCCGCTCAACTATGGCTACACCTTC.